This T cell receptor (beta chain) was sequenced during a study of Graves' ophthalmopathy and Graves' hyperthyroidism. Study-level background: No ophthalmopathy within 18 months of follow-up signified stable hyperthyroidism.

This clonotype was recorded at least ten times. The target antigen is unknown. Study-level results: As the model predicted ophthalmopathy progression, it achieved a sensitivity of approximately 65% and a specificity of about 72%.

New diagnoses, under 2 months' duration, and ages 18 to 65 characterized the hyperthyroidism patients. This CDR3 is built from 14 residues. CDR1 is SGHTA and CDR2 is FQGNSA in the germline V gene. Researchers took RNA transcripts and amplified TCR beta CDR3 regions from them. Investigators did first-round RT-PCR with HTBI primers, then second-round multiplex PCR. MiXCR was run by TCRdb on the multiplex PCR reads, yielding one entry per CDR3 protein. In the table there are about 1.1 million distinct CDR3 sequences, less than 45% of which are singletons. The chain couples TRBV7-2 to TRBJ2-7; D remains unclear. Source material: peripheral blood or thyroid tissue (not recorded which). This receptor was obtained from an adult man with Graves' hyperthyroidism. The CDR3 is CAYDGATVPCEQYF. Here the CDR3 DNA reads TGTGCTTATGACGGCGCCACCGTCCCCTGCGAGCAGTACTTC.